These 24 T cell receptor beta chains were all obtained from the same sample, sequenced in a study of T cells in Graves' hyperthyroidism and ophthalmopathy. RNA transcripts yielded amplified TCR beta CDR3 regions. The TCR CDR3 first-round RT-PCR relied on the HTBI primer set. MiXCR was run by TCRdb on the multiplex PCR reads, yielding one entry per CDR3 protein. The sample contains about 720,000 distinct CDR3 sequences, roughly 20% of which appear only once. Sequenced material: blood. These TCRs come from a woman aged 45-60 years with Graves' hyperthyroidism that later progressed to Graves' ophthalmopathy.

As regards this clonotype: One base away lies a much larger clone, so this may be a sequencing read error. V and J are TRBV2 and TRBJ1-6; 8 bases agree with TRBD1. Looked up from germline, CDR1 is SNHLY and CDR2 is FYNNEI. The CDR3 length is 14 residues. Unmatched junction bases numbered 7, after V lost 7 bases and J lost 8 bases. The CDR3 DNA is TGTGCCAGCAAGAGGACAGGGATGGATTCACCCCTCCACTTT. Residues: CASKRTGMDSPLHF.

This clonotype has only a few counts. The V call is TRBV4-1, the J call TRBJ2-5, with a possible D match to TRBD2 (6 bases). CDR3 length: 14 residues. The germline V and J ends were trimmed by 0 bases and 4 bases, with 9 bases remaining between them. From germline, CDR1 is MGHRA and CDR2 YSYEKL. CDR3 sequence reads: CASSQELRGETQYF. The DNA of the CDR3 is TGCGCCAGCAGCCAAGAGCTGCGGGGAGAGACCCAGTACTTC.

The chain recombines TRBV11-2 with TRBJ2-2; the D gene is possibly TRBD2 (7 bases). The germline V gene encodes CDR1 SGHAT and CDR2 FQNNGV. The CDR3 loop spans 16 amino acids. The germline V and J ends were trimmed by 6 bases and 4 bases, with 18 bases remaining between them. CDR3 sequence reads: CASSRGGASGTGELFF. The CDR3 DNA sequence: TGTGCCAGCAGTCGAGGGGGGGCCTCGGGCACCGGGGAGCTGTTTTTT.

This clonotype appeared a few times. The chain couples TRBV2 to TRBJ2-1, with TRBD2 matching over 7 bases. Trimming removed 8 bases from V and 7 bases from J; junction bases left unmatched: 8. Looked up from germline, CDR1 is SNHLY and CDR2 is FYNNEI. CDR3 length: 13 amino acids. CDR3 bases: TGTGCCAGCTTCGCCACACTAGCGAATGAGCAGTTCTTC. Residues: CASFATLANEQFF. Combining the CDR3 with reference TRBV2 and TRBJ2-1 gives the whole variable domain EPEVTQTPSHQVTQMGQEVILRCVPISNHLYFYWYRQILGQKVEFLVSFYNNEISEKSEIFDDQFSVERPDGSNFTLKIRSTKLEDSAMYFCASFATLANEQFFGPGTRLTVL.

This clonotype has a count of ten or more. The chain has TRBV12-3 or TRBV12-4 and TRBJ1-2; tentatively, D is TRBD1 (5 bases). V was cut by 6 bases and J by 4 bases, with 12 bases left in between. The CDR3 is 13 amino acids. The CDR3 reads CASSRTGGYGYTF. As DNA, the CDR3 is TGTGCCAGCAGCCGAACGGGGGGCTATGGCTACACCTTC.

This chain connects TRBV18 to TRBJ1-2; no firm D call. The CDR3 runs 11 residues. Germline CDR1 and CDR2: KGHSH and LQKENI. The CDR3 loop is CAASGGQGYTF. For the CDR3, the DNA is TGTGCAGCCTCGGGAGGTCAGGGCTACACCTTC. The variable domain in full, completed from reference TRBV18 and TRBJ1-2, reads NAGVMQNPRHLVRRRGQEARLRCSPMKGHSHVYWYRQLPEEGLKFMVYLQKENIIDESGMPKERFSAEFPKEGPSILRIQQVVRGDSAAYFCAASGGQGYTFGSGTRLTVV.

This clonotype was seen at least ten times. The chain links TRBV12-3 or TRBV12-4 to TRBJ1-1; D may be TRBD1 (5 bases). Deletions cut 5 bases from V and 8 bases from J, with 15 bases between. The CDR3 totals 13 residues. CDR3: CASSGWGGFEAFF. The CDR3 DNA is TGTGCCAGCAGTGGGTGGGGCGGGTTCGAAGCTTTCTTT.

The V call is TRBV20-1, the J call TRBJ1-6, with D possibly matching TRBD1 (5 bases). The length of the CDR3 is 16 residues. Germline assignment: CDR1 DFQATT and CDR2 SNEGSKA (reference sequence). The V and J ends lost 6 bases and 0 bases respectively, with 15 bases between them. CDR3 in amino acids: CSARGSKFSYNSPLHF. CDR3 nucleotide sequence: TGCAGTGCAAGGGGCTCCAAGTTCTCCTATAATTCACCCCTCCACTTT.

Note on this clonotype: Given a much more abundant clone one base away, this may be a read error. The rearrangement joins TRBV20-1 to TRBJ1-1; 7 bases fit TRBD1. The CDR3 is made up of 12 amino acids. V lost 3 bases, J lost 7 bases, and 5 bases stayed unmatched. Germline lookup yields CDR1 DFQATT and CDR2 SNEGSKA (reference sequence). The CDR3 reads CSARGGDSEAFF. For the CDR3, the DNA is TGCAGTGCTAGGGGGGGGGACAGTGAAGCTTTCTTT.

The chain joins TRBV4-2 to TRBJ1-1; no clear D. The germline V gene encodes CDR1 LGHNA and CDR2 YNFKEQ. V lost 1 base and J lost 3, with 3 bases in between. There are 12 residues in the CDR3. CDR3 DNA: TGTGCCAGCAGCCAAGCTTACACTGAAGCTTTCTTT. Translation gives CASSQAYTEAFF.

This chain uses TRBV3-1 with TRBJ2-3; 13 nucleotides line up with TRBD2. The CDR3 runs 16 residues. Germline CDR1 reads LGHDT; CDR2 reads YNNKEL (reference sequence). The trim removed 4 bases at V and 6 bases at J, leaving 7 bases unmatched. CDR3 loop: CASSRGLAGVTDTQYF. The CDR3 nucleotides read TGTGCCAGCAGCCGCGGACTAGCGGGAGTGACGGATACGCAGTATTTT.

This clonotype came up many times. CDR3 sequence: CSARAVLAGYEQYF. The CDR3 region has the DNA TGCAGTGCTAGGGCGGTTCTAGCGGGCTACGAGCAGTACTTC. This chain links TRBV20-1 with TRBJ2-7; 8 bases match TRBD2. The V and J ends lost 3 bases and 3 bases, in that order; junction bases with no gene match: 7. The V gene's germline CDR1 is DFQATT and CDR2 SNEGSKA (reference sequence). This CDR3 is built from 14 residues.

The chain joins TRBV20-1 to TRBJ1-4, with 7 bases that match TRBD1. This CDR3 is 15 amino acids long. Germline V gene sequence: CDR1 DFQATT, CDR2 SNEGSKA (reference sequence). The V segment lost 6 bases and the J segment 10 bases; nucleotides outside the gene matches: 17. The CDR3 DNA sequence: TGCAGTGCCCTAAGGTCAGACAGGGTATCTGTAAAACTGTTTTTT. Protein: CSALRSDRVSVKLFF.

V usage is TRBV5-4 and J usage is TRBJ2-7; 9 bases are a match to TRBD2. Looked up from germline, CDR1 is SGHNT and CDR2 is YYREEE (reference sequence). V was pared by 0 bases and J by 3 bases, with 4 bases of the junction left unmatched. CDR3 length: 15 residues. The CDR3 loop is CASSLEPSGVYEQYF. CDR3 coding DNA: TGTGCCAGCAGCTTGGAACCTAGCGGGGTCTACGAGCAGTACTTC.

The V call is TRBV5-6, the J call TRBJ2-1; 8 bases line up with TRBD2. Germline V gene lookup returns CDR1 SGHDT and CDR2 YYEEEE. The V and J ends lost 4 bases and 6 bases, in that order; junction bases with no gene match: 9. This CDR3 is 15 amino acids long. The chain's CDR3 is CASSLRGGAGNEQFF. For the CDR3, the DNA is TGTGCCAGCAGCCTTCGGGGGGGGGCCGGCAATGAGCAGTTCTTC.

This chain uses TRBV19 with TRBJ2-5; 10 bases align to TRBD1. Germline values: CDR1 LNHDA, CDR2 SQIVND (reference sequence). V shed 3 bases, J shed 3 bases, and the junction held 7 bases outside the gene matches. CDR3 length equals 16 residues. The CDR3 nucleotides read TGTGCCAGTAGTATTTCGTGGGACAGGGGAAAAGAGACCCAGTACTTC. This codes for CASSISWDRGKETQYF.

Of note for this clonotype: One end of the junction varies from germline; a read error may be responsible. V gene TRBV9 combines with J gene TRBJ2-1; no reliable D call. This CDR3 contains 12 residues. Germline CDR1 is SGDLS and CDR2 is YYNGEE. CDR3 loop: CVSSIGRNEQFF. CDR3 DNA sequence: TGTGTCAGCAGCATAGGACGCAATGAGCAGTTCTTC.

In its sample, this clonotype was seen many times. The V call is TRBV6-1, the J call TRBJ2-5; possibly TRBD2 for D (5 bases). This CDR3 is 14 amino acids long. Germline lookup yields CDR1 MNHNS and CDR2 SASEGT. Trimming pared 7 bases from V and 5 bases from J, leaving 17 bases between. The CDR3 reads CASNSAGVVETQYF. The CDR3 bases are TGTGCCAGCAATTCTGCCGGGGTGGTCGAGACCCAGTACTTC.

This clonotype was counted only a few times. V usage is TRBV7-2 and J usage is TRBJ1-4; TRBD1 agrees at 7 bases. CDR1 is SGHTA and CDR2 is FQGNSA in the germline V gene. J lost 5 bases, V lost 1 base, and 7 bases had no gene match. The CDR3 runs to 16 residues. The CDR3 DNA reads TGTGCCAGCAGCTTAGGGTTGGCAGGGGGAAATGAAAAACTGTTTTTT. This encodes CASSLGLAGGNEKLFF.

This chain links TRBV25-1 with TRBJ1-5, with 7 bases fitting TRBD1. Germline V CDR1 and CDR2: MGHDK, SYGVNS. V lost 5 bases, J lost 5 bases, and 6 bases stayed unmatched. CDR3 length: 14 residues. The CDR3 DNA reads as TGTGCCAGCAGTAACCCAGGGGGTGATCAGCCCCAGCATTTT. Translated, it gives CASSNPGGDQPQHF.

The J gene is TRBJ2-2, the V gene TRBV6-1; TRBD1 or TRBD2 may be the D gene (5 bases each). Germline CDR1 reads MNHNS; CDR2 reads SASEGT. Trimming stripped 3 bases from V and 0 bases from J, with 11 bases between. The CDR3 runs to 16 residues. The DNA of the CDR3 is TGTGCCAGCAGTGAGCCGGGGCTTCCGAACACCGGGGAGCTGTTTTTT. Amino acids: CASSEPGLPNTGELFF.

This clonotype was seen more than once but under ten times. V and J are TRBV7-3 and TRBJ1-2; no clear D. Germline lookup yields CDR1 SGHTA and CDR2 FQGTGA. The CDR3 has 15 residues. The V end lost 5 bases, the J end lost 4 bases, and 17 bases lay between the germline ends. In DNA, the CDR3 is TGTGCCAGCAGCCCGTTGGGATCCAGTCGCTATGGCTACACCTTC. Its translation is CASSPLGSSRYGYTF.

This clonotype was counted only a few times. CDR3: CASSLGSLTGELFF. DNA for the CDR3: TGCGCCAGCAGCTTGGGATCACTCACCGGGGAGCTGTTTTTT. V gene TRBV5-1 combines with J gene TRBJ2-2; D ambiguous. The CDR3 length is 14 residues. The germline V gene encodes CDR1 SGHRS and CDR2 YFSETQ. Trimming cost V 0 bases and J 4 bases, with 7 bases left between them.

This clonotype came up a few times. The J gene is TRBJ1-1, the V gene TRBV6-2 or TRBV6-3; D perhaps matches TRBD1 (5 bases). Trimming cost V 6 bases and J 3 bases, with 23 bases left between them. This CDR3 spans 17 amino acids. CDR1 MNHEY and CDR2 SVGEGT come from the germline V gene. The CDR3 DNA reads TGTGCCAGCAGAAAGTGGGGCTACCTGGCCTTGGACACTGAAGCTTTCTTT. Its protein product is CASRKWGYLALDTEAFF.